This entry lists 23 T cell receptor beta chains sequenced from one sample in a study of blood T cell repertoires in COVID-19 (dated by TCRdb to 2020 to 2022). Library creation used the immunoSEQ multiplex PCR assay. TCRdb limited this immuneACCESS table to in-frame rearrangements with V and J called. A share of clones is missing; checked studies link under half to unresolved V genes, and the rest is unexplained. The table for this sample lists about 90,000 clones; roughly nine tenths of them were counted only once. The leading ten clones occupy over 12% of the sample. Sample: peripheral blood. The receptors derive from a male donor with acute or convalescent COVID-19.

The chain has TRBV19 and TRBJ1-2; D is unclear. The germline CDR1 and CDR2 sequences are LNHDA and SQIVND (reference sequence). This CDR3 region has 12 residues. With 4 bases removed from V and 0 bases from J, the gap between germline ends came to 3 bases. The CDR3 DNA sequence: TGTGCCAGTAGTACGTCTAACTATGGCTACACCTTC. Translated: CASSTSNYGYTF.

This chain uses TRBV7-2 with TRBJ1-1; no definite D call. V was cut by 5 bases and J by 10 bases, with 14 bases left in between. Germline V gene sequence: CDR1 SGHTA, CDR2 FQGNSA. The CDR3 has 12 amino acids. As DNA, the CDR3 is TGTGCCAGCAGCCCCACAGTGTCTCCAGCTTTCTTT. It encodes CASSPTVSPAFF.

The gene calls are TRBV7-6 and TRBJ2-1; 12 bases line up with TRBD2. This CDR3 is built from 16 residues. The V gene end was trimmed by 1 base and the J gene end by 8 bases; junction bases not matched to a gene: 6. Germline CDR1 reads SGHVS; CDR2 reads FNYEAQ. CDR3 region: CASSLGPSGGGDEQFF. As DNA, the CDR3 is TGTGCCAGCAGCTTAGGTCCTAGCGGGGGGGGCGATGAGCAGTTCTTC.

The rearrangement uses TRBV6-5 and TRBJ1-2; D is unresolved. The CDR3 runs to 13 residues. In germline, CDR1 is MNHEY, CDR2 SVGAGI. V shed 6 bases and J shed 5 bases, with 13 bases lying between them. CDR3 nucleotide sequence: TGTGCCAGCAGGGATGGTGGGAGGTATGGCTACACCTTC. This translates into CASRDGGRYGYTF.

The chain couples TRBV6-6 to TRBJ2-7; D gene unclear. The CDR3 contains 12 residues. Germline V gene lookup returns CDR1 MNHNY and CDR2 SVGAGI (reference sequence). Trimming took 6 bases from V and 3 from J, leaving 9 bases between them. CDR3 sequence: CASREISYEQYF. The CDR3 DNA is TGTGCCAGCAGGGAGATCAGCTACGAGCAGTACTTC.

V gene TRBV4-2 combines with J gene TRBJ2-7; 9 bases fit TRBD1. CDR1 is LGHNA, CDR2 YNFKEQ, per germline. V trimming: 0 bases; J trimming: 3 bases; junction bases outside the gene matches: 6. The CDR3 consists of 16 residues. This CDR3 is CASSQETGQGGYEQYF. DNA of the CDR3: TGTGCCAGCAGCCAAGAAACGGGACAGGGAGGCTACGAGCAGTACTTC.

The rearrangement links TRBV18 to TRBJ2-2, with D possibly matching TRBD1 (5 bases). Per the germline V gene, CDR1 is KGHSH and CDR2 is LQKENI. Trimming stripped 3 bases from V and 0 bases from J, with 14 bases between. The CDR3 is 17 residues long. This CDR3 is CASSPFTGYANTGELFF. The CDR3, as DNA: TGTGCCAGCTCACCCTTTACAGGCTACGCGAACACCGGGGAGCTGTTTTTT.

The J gene is TRBJ1-1, the V gene TRBV4-1; D is unclear. CDR3 length: 14 amino acids. With 2 bases removed from V and 3 bases from J, the gap between germline ends came to 10 bases. Per the germline V gene, CDR1 is MGHRA and CDR2 is YSYEKL. CDR3 amino acids: CASSQFAADTEAFF. The CDR3 coding sequence is TGCGCCAGCAGCCAATTTGCGGCGGACACTGAAGCTTTCTTT.

The chain joins TRBV28 to TRBJ2-7; maybe TRBD2 (6 bases). CDR1 is MDHEN and CDR2 is SYDVKM in the germline V gene. The CDR3 sequence is 14 residues long. V lost 7 bases and J 1 base, leaving 14 bases between the germline ends. The chain's CDR3 is CASTPPGRSYEQYF. Here the CDR3 DNA reads TGTGCCAGCACCCCCCCAGGGAGGTCCTACGAGCAGTACTTC.

The CDR3 region is CASSLFSTRWEQFF. As DNA, the CDR3 is TGTGCCAGCAGCCTCTTCTCGACCAGGTGGGAGCAGTTCTTC. This sequence joins TRBV3-1 (or the pseudogene TRBV3-2) and TRBJ2-1; D is uncertain. From germline, CDR1 is LGHDT and CDR2 YNNKEL (reference sequence). V was pared by 4 bases and J by 10 bases, with 17 bases between. This CDR3 contains 14 residues.

This clone has just one count. The chain links TRBV24-1 to TRBJ1-2; D may be TRBD1 (5 bases). This CDR3 contains 13 residues. V was shortened by 3 bases and J by 7 bases, with 11 bases between the two germline ends. Germline V CDR1 and CDR2: KGHDR, SFDVKD. The CDR3 region has the DNA TGTGCCACCAGTGATGGGGCCGGGTCTGGCTACACCTTC. It is translated as CATSDGAGSGYTF.

The chain has TRBV7-2 and TRBJ1-1; D ambiguous. The CDR3 covers 14 residues. Looked up from germline, CDR1 is SGHTA and CDR2 is FQGNSA. With 4 bases removed from V and 3 bases from J, the gap between germline ends came to 12 bases. As DNA, the CDR3 is TGTGCCAGCAGCTCGCCGACTGAGCACACTGAAGCTTTCTTT. This translates into CASSSPTEHTEAFF.

The table lists this clone with a count of one. The chain joins TRBV18 to TRBJ2-5, with TRBD1 matching over 7 bases. The junction had 6 bases not matched to a gene; V was cut back by 3 bases and J by 2 bases. The CDR3 sequence is 15 residues long. The germline V gene encodes CDR1 KGHSH and CDR2 LQKENI. The CDR3 is CASSPTGTEQETQYF. CDR3 bases: TGTGCCAGCTCACCTACGGGGACAGAACAAGAGACCCAGTACTTC. The complete variable domain, with remaining parts taken from reference TRBV18 and TRBJ2-5, reads NAGVMQNPRHLVRRRGQEARLRCSPMKGHSHVYWYRQLPEEGLKFMVYLQKENIIDESGMPKERFSAEFPKEGPSILRIQQVVRGDSAAYFCASSPTGTEQETQYFGPGTRLLVL.

The sample holds one count of this clone. V and J are TRBV7-6 and TRBJ2-3; D may be TRBD2 (7 bases). CDR3 length: 17 amino acids. CDR1 SGHVS and CDR2 FNYEAQ come from the germline V gene. V lost 1 base, J lost 4 bases, and 18 bases lay in between. CDR3 amino acids: CASSLELGGRGSDTQYF. As DNA, the CDR3 is TGTGCCAGCAGCTTAGAGTTGGGTGGGAGGGGGTCAGATACGCAGTATTTT.

The chain carries TRBV9 and TRBJ1-5; D is undetermined. V gave up 4 bases and J gave up 3 bases, with 14 bases separating them. Per the germline V gene, CDR1 is SGDLS and CDR2 is YYNGEE. The CDR3 consists of 15 residues. CDR3 sequence: CASSSGEGHNQPQHF. For the CDR3, the DNA is TGTGCCAGCAGCTCGGGAGAAGGGCACAATCAGCCCCAGCATTTT.

The J gene is TRBJ1-1, the V gene TRBV19; D is unclear. Per the germline V gene, CDR1 is LNHDA and CDR2 is SQIVND (reference sequence). The CDR3 is 15 residues long. V was trimmed by 1 base and J by 6 bases, leaving 15 bases between them. The CDR3 reads CASSIGNPSMAEAFF. The CDR3 DNA reads TGTGCCAGTAGTATAGGAAACCCTTCTATGGCTGAAGCTTTCTTT.

The chain uses TRBV2 and TRBJ1-1; D unclear. Germline CDR1 is SNHLY and CDR2 is FYNNEI. The V gene lost 4 bases and the J gene lost 0 bases, with 15 bases spanning the gap. The CDR3 sequence is 16 residues long. The CDR3 loop reads CASSVLTTTMNTEAFF. CDR3 sequence (DNA): TGTGCCAGCAGTGTCTTGACGACCACTATGAACACTGAAGCTTTCTTT.

V and J are TRBV10-3 and TRBJ2-3; 10 bases map to TRBD2. Germline V CDR1 and CDR2: ENHRY, SYGVKD. The CDR3 covers 16 residues. V shed 0 bases, J shed 7 bases, and the junction held 7 bases outside the gene matches. The CDR3 DNA reads as TGTGCCATCAGTGAGTCGAGCGGGGGGGTCCTCCATACGCAGTATTTT. Translation: CAISESSGGVLHTQYF.

The rearrangement uses TRBV5-6 and TRBJ2-5, with TRBD2 identical over 9 bases. This CDR3 is 16 amino acids long. CDR1 and CDR2 (germline): SGHDT, YYEEEE. The trim removed 4 bases at V and 2 bases at J, leaving 9 bases unmatched. The CDR3 here is CASSPGSGGRQETQYF. CDR3 coding DNA: TGTGCCAGCAGCCCGGGGAGCGGGGGGCGTCAAGAGACCCAGTACTTC.

This chain joins TRBV10-3 and TRBJ2-7, with TRBD1 identical over 8 bases. This CDR3 contains 15 residues. J lost 3 bases, V lost 3 bases, and 7 bases had no gene match. CDR1 is ENHRY and CDR2 is SYGVKD in the germline V gene. CDR3: CAISDSGTGFYEQYF. The CDR3 DNA follows: TGTGCCATCAGTGACTCCGGGACAGGTTTCTACGAGCAGTACTTC.

This chain connects TRBV9 to TRBJ1-5, with 10 bases matching TRBD1. The germline gives CDR1 SGDLS, CDR2 YYNGEE. J lost 4 bases, V lost 3 bases, and 1 base had no gene match. The CDR3 sequence is 14 residues long. The CDR3 bases are TGTGCCAGCAGCGCGGGACAGGGGAATCAGCCCCAGCATTTT. Residues: CASSAGQGNQPQHF.

The chain is built from TRBV7-6 and TRBJ2-2; 7 bases align to TRBD2. Trimming took 2 bases from V and 1 from J; bases not matched to a gene: 4. The CDR3 totals 16 residues. Germline CDR1 is SGHVS and CDR2 is FNYEAQ. CDR3 sequence reads: CASSLLGGGNTGELFF. For the CDR3, the DNA is TGTGCCAGCAGCTTATTGGGCGGGGGGAACACCGGGGAGCTGTTTTTT.

The V call is TRBV6-6, the J call TRBJ1-6; 11 bases align to TRBD1. The CDR3 is 16 amino acids. Looked up from germline, CDR1 is MNHNY and CDR2 is SVGAGI (reference sequence). Trimming at V came to 6 bases and at J to 5 bases, leaving 6 bases not matched to a gene. Here the CDR3 DNA reads TGTGCCAGCAGCTCTAGGGGACAGGGGGATAATTCACCCCTCCACTTT. Its protein is CASSSRGQGDNSPLHF.